One and the same sample provided the 31 T cell receptor beta chains below, sequenced in a study of blood T cell repertoires in COVID-19. The repertoire was sequenced with immunoSEQ multiplex PCR; TCRdb's copy has only in-frame clones and lacks some. Of fewer than 400,000 clones in the sample, 85% are singletons; the top ten hold 1.9%. Sequencing was carried out using PBMCs or T cells enriched from blood (not recorded which). The receptors were gathered from a woman in her twenties or thirties who had been exposed to COVID-19.

The rearrangement links TRBV14 to TRBJ1-3, with 9 bases fitting TRBD1. This CDR3 region has 17 residues. Losses at the gene ends were 8 bases for V and 4 bases for J; bases not matched to a gene: 15. Germline CDR1 SGHDN, CDR2 FVKESK. The CDR3 sequence is CASSPTRGTGKGNTIYF. The CDR3 nucleotides are TGTGCCAGCTCCCCGACCCGGGGGACAGGGAAAGGAAACACCATATATTTT.

This clone was counted once. The chain uses TRBV28 and TRBJ1-2; D ambiguous. Trimming stripped 4 bases from V and 2 bases from J, with 11 bases between. The CDR3 is 14 amino acids. The germline gives CDR1 MDHEN, CDR2 SYDVKM. The DNA of the CDR3 is TGTGCCAGCAGTTCCCCCGGGATAAACTATGGCTACACCTTC. Protein product: CASSSPGINYGYTF.

The CDR3 spells CASSTGQGNGYTF. The CDR3 bases are TGTGCCAGCAGCACGGGACAGGGGAATGGCTACACCTTC. This chain links TRBV7-3 with TRBJ1-2; 10 nucleotides align to TRBD1. Germline assignment: CDR1 SGHTA and CDR2 FQGTGA. CDR3 length: 13 residues. The V gene end was trimmed by 5 bases and the J gene end by 6 bases; junction bases not matched to a gene: 3.

V usage is TRBV28 and J usage is TRBJ1-5; D may be TRBD1 (5 bases). Germline V gene lookup returns CDR1 MDHEN and CDR2 SYDVKM. CDR3 length equals 12 residues. The V end was cut by 6 bases, the J end by 9 bases, with 12 bases between. DNA of the CDR3: TGTGCCAGCAGCCTCCAGGGCGGGCCCCAGCATTTT. This translates into CASSLQGGPQHF.

This clone showed up many times. The rearrangement uses TRBV30 and TRBJ1-6; D gene uncertain. Germline lookup yields CDR1 GTSNPN and CDR2 SVGIG (reference sequence). V shed 0 bases and J shed 7 bases, with 7 bases lying between them. This CDR3 region has 13 residues. The chain's CDR3 is CAWSVAGNSPLHF. CDR3 nucleotide sequence: TGTGCCTGGAGTGTAGCCGGGAATTCACCCCTCCACTTT.

In its sample, this clone was seen a few times. V and J are TRBV7-9 and TRBJ1-1; D unresolved. V was trimmed by 4 bases and J by 7 bases, leaving 13 bases between them. CDR1 is SEHNR and CDR2 is FQNEAQ in the germline V gene (reference sequence). The CDR3 has 13 amino acids. The CDR3 DNA is TGTGCCAGCAGCTCCCCGAATGGAGATGAAGCTTTCTTT. Translation gives CASSSPNGDEAFF.

The sample holds one count of this clone. V usage is TRBV30 and J usage is TRBJ2-2; 8 bases fit TRBD1. The germline CDR1 and CDR2 sequences are GTSNPN and SVGIG (reference sequence). Trimming took 2 bases from V and 4 from J; bases not matched to a gene: 3. CDR3 length: 14 amino acids. The CDR3 region has the DNA TGTGCCTGGAGTAGGACAGGGAGCACCGGGGAGCTGTTTTTT. Its translation is CAWSRTGSTGELFF.

The rearrangement joins TRBV10-3 to TRBJ2-1; the match to TRBD2 covers 7 bases. J lost 5 bases, V lost 8 bases, and 6 bases had no gene match. Germline V gene lookup returns CDR1 ENHRY and CDR2 SYGVKD. The CDR3 extends over 13 amino acids. The CDR3 loop reads CAIGERGDNEQFF. The CDR3, as DNA: TGTGCCATCGGGGAGCGGGGCGACAATGAGCAGTTCTTC.

The V and J genes are TRBV28 and TRBJ1-2; 7 bases map to TRBD1. This CDR3 has 15 amino acids. CDR1 and CDR2 (germline): MDHEN, SYDVKM. Trimming cost V 5 bases and J 3 bases; bases outside gene matches: 9. The CDR3 loop reads CASSLPDRVDYGYTF. The CDR3 DNA is TGTGCCAGCAGTCTTCCCGACAGGGTTGACTATGGCTACACCTTC.

This clone was seen once. The rearrangement uses TRBV27 and TRBJ1-1, with D perhaps matching TRBD1 (6 bases). CDR1 and CDR2 (germline): MNHEY, SMNVEV (reference sequence). The CDR3 is 16 amino acids. V was cut by 6 bases and J by 1 base, with 18 bases left in between. CDR3 in amino acids: CASSSLGAGENTEAFF. CDR3 coding DNA: TGTGCCAGCAGCTCTCTTGGGGCAGGGGAGAACACTGAAGCTTTCTTT.

Concerning this clone itself: The same CDR3 is also encoded by other DNA sequences in this sample. This chain joins TRBV30 and TRBJ1-1, with 8 bases lining up with TRBD1. The CDR3 length is 12 residues. Germline-derived CDR1 and CDR2 are GTSNPN and SVGIG (reference sequence). J was trimmed by 5 bases and V by 5 bases; bases with no gene match: 4. Here the CDR3 reads CAWDRGRTEAFF. The DNA of the CDR3 is TGTGCCTGGGACAGGGGACGAACTGAAGCTTTCTTT.

This clone was observed once. V usage is TRBV24-1 and J usage is TRBJ2-3; 9 bases agree with TRBD2. In germline, CDR1 is KGHDR, CDR2 SFDVKD. The junction had 2 bases not matched to a gene; V was cut back by 5 bases and J by 6 bases. This CDR3 region has 13 residues. As DNA, the CDR3 is TGTGCCACCAGTGGGACTAGCGACGATACGCAGTATTTT. This encodes CATSGTSDDTQYF.

The chain couples TRBV7-2 to TRBJ2-1; 11 bases map to TRBD2. Germline loops: CDR1 SGHTA, CDR2 FQGNSA. Germline trimming cut 0 bases from V and 10 bases from J; bases unmatched to any gene: 5. CDR3 size: 15 residues. CDR3 nucleotides: TGTGCCAGCAGCTTAGCTAGCGGGAGGGCCTCGGAGCAGTTCTTC. Translated: CASSLASGRASEQFF.

The J gene is TRBJ1-3, the V gene TRBV28; TRBD1 is a possible D gene (5 bases). This CDR3 is built from 15 residues. Trimming removed 5 bases from V and 1 base from J, with 12 bases in between. The germline CDR1 and CDR2 sequences are MDHEN and SYDVKM. The CDR3 here is CASSPKKGSGNTIYF. The CDR3 DNA follows: TGTGCCAGCAGTCCGAAGAAGGGGTCTGGAAACACCATATATTTT.

The sample holds one count of this clone. The V and J genes are TRBV23-1 and TRBJ2-2, with 12 bases fitting TRBD1. TRBV23-1 is flagged as an ORF with uncertain function. The CDR3 totals 18 residues. Unmatched junction bases numbered 10, after V lost 1 base and J lost 7 bases. The CDR3 coding sequence is TGCGCCAGCAGTCAATACCCGGGACAGGGGGCATCAATCGGGGAGCTGTTTTTT. Amino acids: CASSQYPGQGASIGELFF.

The chain carries TRBV5-1 and TRBJ2-3, with TRBD2 matching over 10 bases. Looked up from germline, CDR1 is SGHRS and CDR2 is YFSETQ. With 4 bases clipped from V and 2 bases from J, the junction kept 4 bases outside the gene matches. CDR3 size: 15 residues. Here the CDR3 DNA reads TGCGCCAGCAGCCCGGGACTAGCGAACACAGATACGCAGTATTTT. As protein: CASSPGLANTDTQYF. Drawing the rest from reference TRBV5-1 and TRBJ2-3, the complete variable domain is KAGVTQTPRYLIKTRGQQVTLSCSPISGHRSVSWYQQTPGQGLQFLFEYFSETQRNKGNFPGRFSGRQFSNSRSEMNVSTLELGDSALYLCASSPGLANTDTQYFGPGTRLTVL.

The J gene is TRBJ1-6, the V gene TRBV11-2, with D unresolved. This CDR3 is 15 amino acids long. CDR1 and CDR2 from the germline V gene are SGHAT and FQNNGV. The germline V and J ends were trimmed by 1 base and 7 bases, with 11 bases remaining between them. The CDR3 DNA reads TGTGCCAGCAGCTTAGCCGGCGGCCAGAATTCACCCCTCCACTTT. This translates into CASSLAGGQNSPLHF.

This sequence joins TRBV4-1 and TRBJ2-1; TRBD1 might be the D (6 bases). This CDR3 spans 14 amino acids. With 1 base removed from V and 4 bases from J, the gap between germline ends came to 8 bases. Per germline, CDR1 MGHRA and CDR2 YSYEKL. The CDR3 sequence: CASSQGDIYNEQFF. CDR3 DNA: TGCGCCAGCAGCCAAGGGGACATTTACAATGAGCAGTTCTTC.

The J gene is TRBJ1-2, the V gene TRBV9; a possible D gene is TRBD1 (5 bases). The germline CDR1 and CDR2 sequences are SGDLS and YYNGEE. The CDR3 is 12 amino acids. Trimming shortened V by 3 bases and J by 9 bases, and 12 bases separated the two germline ends. DNA of the CDR3: TGTGCCAGCAGCGCACCGGGGGGGAGCTACACCTTC. This gives the protein CASSAPGGSYTF.

This clone was counted only a few times. The chain links TRBV4-2 to TRBJ1-2; D may be TRBD1 (6 bases). The V end lost 3 bases, the J end lost 2 bases, and 10 bases lay between the germline ends. CDR3 length equals 14 residues. CDR1 is LGHNA, CDR2 YNFKEQ, per germline. The DNA of the CDR3 is TGTGCCAGCAGCCAGAAGGACAGAAACTATGGCTACACCTTC. Its translation: CASSQKDRNYGYTF.

The V gene is TRBV7-2, the J gene TRBJ2-7; no clear D gene. The V gene lost 5 bases and the J gene lost 13 bases, with 24 bases spanning the gap. Germline V gene lookup returns CDR1 SGHTA and CDR2 FQGNSA. The CDR3 sequence is 14 residues long. The CDR3, as DNA: TGTGCCAGCAGCCCCCGGCAACAGCTTCTACGGTATTACTTC. It translates to CASSPRQQLLRYYF.

This clone has just one count. The chain uses TRBV12-3 or TRBV12-4 and TRBJ2-7; possibly TRBD2 for D (6 bases). Deletions cut 7 bases from V and 4 bases from J, with 14 bases between. CDR3 length: 13 residues. CDR3 sequence reads: CASTRDSIYEQYF. Here the CDR3 DNA reads TGTGCCAGCACCCGGGACTCCATTTACGAGCAGTACTTC.

This chain uses TRBV24-1 with TRBJ2-3; D perhaps matches TRBD1 (7 bases). With 5 bases removed from V and 6 bases from J, the gap between germline ends came to 11 bases. CDR1 and CDR2 from the germline V gene are KGHDR and SFDVKD. This CDR3 is built from 13 residues. CDR3 nucleotide sequence: TGTGCCACCAGTGCCCCAGGGGGGGATACGCAGTATTTT. This encodes CATSAPGGDTQYF.

This chain connects TRBV9 to TRBJ2-5, with 7 nucleotides matching TRBD1. Germline CDR1 and CDR2: SGDLS and YYNGEE. The CDR3 totals 16 residues. V lost 4 bases, J lost 2 bases, and 11 bases stayed unmatched. CDR3: CASSPRQGLQQETQYF. The CDR3 region has the DNA TGTGCCAGCAGCCCCCGACAGGGTTTACAGCAAGAGACCCAGTACTTC. The complete variable domain, with remaining parts taken from reference TRBV9 and TRBJ2-5, reads DSGVTQTPKHLITATGQRVTLRCSPRSGDLSVYWYQQSLDQGLQFLIQYYNGEERAKGNILERFSAQQFPDLHSELNLSSLELGDSALYFCASSPRQGLQQETQYFGPGTRLLVL.

In DNA, the CDR3 is TGCGCCAGCAGCAGAGCGGGGGGCTTGGAGCAGTTCTTC. Translated: CASSRAGGLEQFF. The rearrangement links TRBV5-1 to TRBJ2-1; 9 bases agree with TRBD2. Per the germline V gene, CDR1 is SGHRS and CDR2 is YFSETQ. Germline trimming cut 4 bases from V and 10 bases from J; bases unmatched to any gene: 6. CDR3 length: 13 residues.

The chain links TRBV6-5 to TRBJ1-2; 7 bases are a match to TRBD1. Looked up from germline, CDR1 is MNHEY and CDR2 is SVGAGI. J was trimmed by 2 bases and V by 2 bases; bases with no gene match: 5. CDR3 length equals 15 residues. CDR3 in DNA: TGTGCCAGCAGTTACGGAGGGGGCGTCAACTATGGCTACACCTTC. It codes for CASSYGGGVNYGYTF.

J is TRBJ2-2 and V is TRBV7-8, with 7 bases fitting TRBD1. This CDR3 has 15 residues. V shed 5 bases and J 4 bases; nucleotides not matched to a gene: 7. Germline loops: CDR1 SGHVS, CDR2 FQNEAQ. CDR3 region: CASSLGPGGTGELFF. The DNA for the CDR3 is TGTGCCAGCAGCCTAGGCCCAGGGGGCACCGGGGAGCTGTTTTTT. The full variable domain, completed using reference TRBV7-8 and TRBJ2-2, is GAGVSQSPRYKVAKRGQDVALRCDPISGHVSLFWYQQALGQGPEFLTYFQNEAQLDKSGLPSDRFFAERPEGSVSTLKIQRTQQEDSAVYLCASSLGPGGTGELFFGEGSRLTVL.

The chain employs TRBV24-1 and TRBJ1-5; D is uncertain. This CDR3 is built from 14 residues. The V end was cut by 8 bases, the J end by 0 bases, with 10 bases between. From germline, CDR1 is KGHDR and CDR2 SFDVKD. This CDR3 reads CATNMSDSNQPQHF. For the CDR3, the DNA is TGTGCCACCAATATGTCAGATAGCAATCAGCCCCAGCATTTT.

The V call is TRBV9, the J call TRBJ1-4, with unresolved D. Germline V lookup: CDR1 SGDLS, CDR2 YYNGEE. The CDR3 runs 12 residues. V was clipped by 3 bases and J by 8 bases, with 8 bases between them. The CDR3 DNA reads TGTGCCAGCAGCGGACCGGGGGAAAAACTGTTTTTT. The encoded protein is CASSGPGEKLFF.

The chain is built from TRBV5-6 and TRBJ2-5, with TRBD1 identical over 7 bases. The length of the CDR3 is 16 residues. Germline assignment: CDR1 SGHDT and CDR2 YYEEEE. Trimming cost V 0 bases and J 5 bases; bases outside gene matches: 10. CDR3 residues: CASSLATGVAVETQYF. CDR3 nucleotides: TGTGCCAGCAGCTTGGCAACAGGGGTAGCTGTGGAGACCCAGTACTTC. Variable domain in full (rest from reference TRBV5-6 and TRBJ2-5): DAGVTQSPTHLIKTRGQQVTLRCSPKSGHDTVSWYQQALGQGPQFIFQYYEEEERQRGNFPDRFSGHQFPNYSSELNVNALLLGDSALYLCASSLATGVAVETQYFGPGTRLLVL.

This rearrangement joins TRBV9 to TRBJ2-5; D is perhaps TRBD2 (6 bases). The V end was cut by 4 bases, the J end by 5 bases, with 18 bases between. The CDR3 covers 15 residues. Germline lookup yields CDR1 SGDLS and CDR2 YYNGEE. In nucleotides, the CDR3 is TGTGCCAGCAGCCCCCGAGCTCTAGCGATGGAGACCCAGTACTTC. As protein: CASSPRALAMETQYF.